What follows describes a single TCR beta chain. The antigen is unknown. Between the trimmed V and J ends, which lost 2 bases and 6 bases, there was a span of 14 bases. CDR1 is SGHNT and CDR2 is YYREEE in the germline V gene (reference sequence). The CDR3 contains 14 residues. This specimen belongs to a study of cytomegalovirus exposure and HLA in healthy donors. Points from the study as a whole: Reports credit the classifier with highly specific, highly sensitive diagnosis of cytomegalovirus status.

The primer mix had 60 Vbeta and 13 Jbeta primers. Here immunoSEQ multiplex PCR was the method, and the copy in TCRdb shows in-frame clones only, minus some. In the table there are about 150,000 clones, around 75% of which are singletons. The chain recombines TRBV5-4 with TRBJ1-2; D might be TRBD1 (6 bases). This TCR derives from a man aged 18 to 29 in good health and CMV-seropositive. The sequenced sample consisted of PBMCs. The CDR3 loop reads CASSFSQGRDGYTF. The CDR3 nucleotides read TGTGCCAGCAGCTTTTCCCAGGGGCGGGATGGCTACACCTTC.